The rows below give T cell receptor beta chains drawn from one sample of a study of T cells in Graves' hyperthyroidism and ophthalmopathy. TCRdb fed the multiplex PCR reads into MiXCR, producing one record per CDR3 protein. The sample carries over 45,000 distinct CDR3 sequences, approximately 48% recorded once. The specimen was blood. These TCRs come from a woman in her forties or fifties with Graves' ophthalmopathy. Both conserved end residues are part of each CDR3. Fields, in order: V gene, D gene, CDR3 protein. D genes are given only for firm matches.

TRBV18 | . | CASSPFASSSTDTQYF
TRBV5-1 | TRBD1 | CASSARDRVTGELFF
TRBV20-1 | . | CSARGGSASWPDTQYF
TRBV2 | . | CASSPSQGRYDGYNEQFF
TRBV6-6 | TRBD2 | CASRFGTSGRADTQYF
TRBV3-1 | TRBD1 | CASSLTGYNSPLHF
TRBV20-1 | . | CSVMRGIGGYTF
TRBV6-1 | . | CASSEDRRSAYGQYF
TRBV5-4 | . | CASSLEGFGELFF
TRBV4-2 | TRBD2 | CASSPGGGRSETQYF
TRBV2 | TRBD2 | CATGGAYEQYF
TRBV20-1 | TRBD1 | CSAFPGQGPGETQYF
TRBV9 | . | CASSVEWGPHNEQFF
TRBV9 | . | CASGVRAMDGLGYTF
TRBV7-2 | . | CASSLALLGNYGYTF
TRBV5-1 | . | CASSYQTGGRETQYF
TRBV4-2 | . | CASSRTLSYEQYF